This T cell receptor beta chain stems from a study of shared clonotypes between healthy human individuals. All donors were healthy HIV-negative adults lacking recent acute infections or vaccinations. The authors' processing: Filtering differed, since immunoSEQ gave only junction sequences and no quality scores. Generated by immunoSEQ multiplex PCR, the TCRdb table keeps only in-frame clones and is missing some. The V and J calls and clone size come from that table; D and trimming were worked out from the DNA. The table records roughly 2.4 million clones, roughly 95% of them present only once. This clone was seen only once. Its antigen remains unknown. Findings and limits, study-wide: Some naive CD4 clonotypes, around 5%, turned up in common across several donors.

Per the germline V gene, CDR1 is MNHNY and CDR2 is SVGAGI (reference sequence). This CDR3 has 16 amino acids. After removal of 4 bases from V and 2 bases from J, the junction contained 9 bases not matched to a gene. The sample comprised naive CD4+ T cells sorted from blood. Described subset: CD45RA+ positively selected. The receptor was isolated from a man in his late teens or twenties in good health. The chain joins TRBV6-6 to TRBJ2-3; TRBD2 aligns across 7 bases. CDR3 protein: CASSLYPSGPTDTQYF. In nucleotides, the CDR3 is TGTGCCAGCAGTTTGTATCCTAGCGGACCCACAGATACGCAGTATTTT.